This T cell receptor beta chain was sequenced for a study of T cells in women clearing cervical HPV infection. TCR beta CDR3 amplified by multiplex PCR from about 1200 ng genomic DNA. Assay used: immunoSEQ multiplex PCR; TCRdb lists only in-frame clones, some missing. The table for this sample gives roughly 40,000 clones. The germline CDR1 and CDR2 sequences are DFQATT and SNEGSKA (reference sequence). Losses at the gene ends were 1 base for V and 3 bases for J; bases not matched to a gene: 12. This CDR3 is 18 amino acids long. On this clone: Read data end 3 residues before the CDR3 end; the end is taken from the germline J gene.

The clonotype originates from a woman aged 18-69 years with a cervical HPV16 infection that either progressed to CIN3+ or cleared (not recorded which). The chain is built from TRBV20-1 and TRBJ2-3; 11 bases are a match to TRBD2. The sequencing input was blood buffy coat. Incomplete CDR3 DNA: TGCAGTGCTAGAGTCAATAGCGGGGGGGCCGGGTTTACAGATACG. Protein sequence: CSARVNSGGAGFTDT. The entire CDR3 is CSARVNSGGAGFTDTQYF.